A selection of T cell receptor beta chains follows, all from one sample in a study of T cell responses to AZD1222 COVID-19 vaccine. Only in-frame clones appear in the TCRdb table, and some are missing; sequencing was by immunoSEQ multiplex PCR. This table holds tens of thousands of clones, approximately 83% found once. Here the sequenced sample was peripheral blood, taken on day 0 of AZD1222 vaccination. These receptors were taken from an adult in good health. CDR3s include the opening cysteine and the closing phenylalanine or tryptophan. Each record gives: clone size, J gene, D gene, V gene, CDR3 protein, CDR3 DNA. A D gene is named only where the DNA matches it firmly. A row's size may be missing; if present it is once, few, many or a size class.

clone_size: few
j_call: TRBJ2-2
d_call: TRBD1
v_call: TRBV10-3
cdr3_aa: CAISESRGRTGELFF
cdr3_nt: TGTGCCATCAGTGAGTCGAGGGGGCGTACCGGGGAGCTGTTTTTT

clone_size: .
j_call: TRBJ2-2
d_call: TRBD1
v_call: TRBV14
cdr3_aa: CASSPTRGLTGELFF
cdr3_nt: TGTGCCAGCAGCCCCACTAGGGGGCTCACCGGGGAGCTGTTTTTT

clone_size: .
j_call: TRBJ2-3
d_call: .
v_call: TRBV19
cdr3_aa: CASSIGRTLISSTDTQYF
cdr3_nt: TGTGCCAGTAGTATTGGTCGGACACTCATTAGTAGCACAGATACGCAGTATTTT

clone_size: once
j_call: TRBJ2-7
d_call: .
v_call: TRBV18
cdr3_aa: CASSLGSGYEQYF
cdr3_nt: TGTGCCAGCTCACTCGGGTCCGGCTACGAGCAGTACTTC

clone_size: .
j_call: TRBJ1-6
d_call: TRBD1
v_call: TRBV3-1/TRBV3-2
cdr3_aa: CASRKTGAFYNSPLHF
cdr3_nt: TGTGCCAGCAGAAAGACAGGGGCTTTTTATAATTCACCCCTCCACTTT

clone_size: .
j_call: TRBJ2-5
d_call: .
v_call: TRBV20-1
cdr3_aa: CSSGPKETQYF
cdr3_nt: TGCAGCTCGGGGCCGAAAGAGACCCAGTACTTC

clone_size: few
j_call: TRBJ2-5
d_call: .
v_call: TRBV11-2
cdr3_aa: CASSLAQETQYF
cdr3_nt: TGTGCCAGCAGCTTAGCCCAAGAGACCCAGTACTTC

clone_size: .
j_call: TRBJ1-6
d_call: .
v_call: TRBV6-1
cdr3_aa: CASSEAVITPLHF
cdr3_nt: TGTGCCAGCAGTGAAGCTGTAATCACCCCCCTCCACTTT

clone_size: .
j_call: TRBJ1-2
d_call: .
v_call: TRBV10-2
cdr3_aa: CASGKGNYGYTF
cdr3_nt: TGCGCCAGCGGAAAGGGGAACTATGGCTACACCTTC

clone_size: .
j_call: TRBJ2-1
d_call: .
v_call: TRBV9
cdr3_aa: CASSDEPSRYNEQFF
cdr3_nt: TGTGCCAGCAGCGACGAGCCTAGCAGATACAATGAGCAGTTCTTC

clone_size: .
j_call: TRBJ2-7
d_call: .
v_call: TRBV2
cdr3_aa: CASTRTPSYEQYF
cdr3_nt: TGTGCCAGCACCAGGACCCCCTCCTACGAGCAGTACTTC

clone_size: .
j_call: TRBJ1-5
d_call: .
v_call: TRBV7-6
cdr3_aa: CASSRSRRGGVDQPQHF
cdr3_nt: TGTGCCAGCAGCCGATCTAGGAGGGGGGGAGTAGATCAGCCCCAGCATTTT

clone_size: .
j_call: TRBJ1-3
d_call: .
v_call: TRBV6-6
cdr3_aa: CASSKGTATGNTIYF
cdr3_nt: TGTGCCAGCAGTAAAGGGACGGCTACTGGAAACACCATATATTTT

clone_size: .
j_call: TRBJ1-1
d_call: .
v_call: TRBV3-1/TRBV3-2
cdr3_aa: CASSQDLRGFAEAFF
cdr3_nt: TGTGCCAGCAGCCAAGATCTCCGGGGTTTCGCTGAAGCTTTCTTT

clone_size: once
j_call: TRBJ1-5
d_call: .
v_call: TRBV28
cdr3_aa: CASSSLWGDNQPQHF
cdr3_nt: TGTGCCAGCAGTTCCCTTTGGGGGGACAATCAGCCCCAGCATTTT

clone_size: .
j_call: TRBJ2-1
d_call: .
v_call: TRBV6-5
cdr3_aa: CASRDWSSYNEQFF
cdr3_nt: TGTGCCAGCAGAGACTGGAGCTCCTACAATGAGCAGTTCTTC

clone_size: .
j_call: TRBJ1-1
d_call: .
v_call: TRBV7-9
cdr3_aa: CASSRGSGMNTEAFF
cdr3_nt: TGTGCCAGCAGCAGGGGATCGGGGATGAACACTGAAGCTTTCTTT

clone_size: .
j_call: TRBJ2-1
d_call: TRBD2
v_call: TRBV28
cdr3_aa: CASRLLAGPNNEQFF
cdr3_nt: TGTGCCAGCAGACTTCTAGCGGGGCCTAACAATGAGCAGTTCTTC

clone_size: .
j_call: TRBJ2-1
d_call: .
v_call: TRBV5-1
cdr3_aa: CASSLYGPTDNEQFF
cdr3_nt: TGCGCCAGCAGTCTATACGGGCCGACGGACAATGAGCAGTTCTTC

clone_size: once
j_call: TRBJ1-1
d_call: .
v_call: TRBV13
cdr3_aa: CASSLGTEAFF
cdr3_nt: TGTGCCAGCAGCTTGGGGACTGAAGCTTTCTTT

clone_size: .
j_call: TRBJ1-5
d_call: .
v_call: TRBV21-1
cdr3_aa: CASSGVKGSNQPQHF
cdr3_nt: TGTGCCAGCAGTGGTGTCAAGGGCAGCAATCAGCCCCAGCATTTT

clone_size: .
j_call: TRBJ1-3
d_call: .
v_call: TRBV10-3
cdr3_aa: CAISEKDTGNTIYF
cdr3_nt: TGTGCCATCAGTGAAAAGGACACTGGAAACACCATATATTTT

clone_size: .
j_call: TRBJ2-7
d_call: .
v_call: TRBV7-3
cdr3_aa: CASSLAGTPGEQYF
cdr3_nt: TGTGCCAGCAGCCTGGCCGGGACCCCGGGAGAGCAGTACTTC

clone_size: few
j_call: TRBJ2-1
d_call: TRBD2
v_call: TRBV29-1
cdr3_aa: CSVDRVRLAATNEQFF
cdr3_nt: TGCAGCGTTGACAGGGTGCGACTAGCGGCAACCAATGAGCAGTTCTTC

clone_size: .
j_call: TRBJ1-1
d_call: .
v_call: TRBV27
cdr3_aa: CASSSGGIWRTEAFF
cdr3_nt: TGTGCCAGCAGTTCCGGGGGAATCTGGCGGACTGAAGCTTTCTTT

clone_size: .
j_call: TRBJ2-3
d_call: .
v_call: TRBV30
cdr3_aa: CAWSVESTDTQYF
cdr3_nt: TGTGCCTGGAGTGTAGAGAGCACAGATACGCAGTATTTT

clone_size: few
j_call: TRBJ2-5
d_call: .
v_call: TRBV3-1/TRBV3-2
cdr3_aa: CASSHSETQYF
cdr3_nt: TGTGCCAGCAGCCACTCAGAGACCCAGTACTTC

clone_size: .
j_call: TRBJ2-2
d_call: .
v_call: TRBV3-1/TRBV3-2
cdr3_aa: CASSQFRGSNTGELFF
cdr3_nt: TGTGCCAGCAGCCAATTCAGGGGCTCGAACACCGGGGAGCTGTTTTTT

clone_size: .
j_call: TRBJ2-3
d_call: .
v_call: TRBV12-3/TRBV12-4
cdr3_aa: CASSSADTQYF
cdr3_nt: TGTGCCAGCAGTTCAGCCGATACGCAGTATTTT

clone_size: .
j_call: TRBJ1-5
d_call: TRBD1
v_call: TRBV6-6
cdr3_aa: CASTTTGNSNQPQHF
cdr3_nt: TGTGCCAGCACTACGACAGGGAATAGCAATCAGCCCCAGCATTTT

clone_size: .
j_call: TRBJ1-1
d_call: .
v_call: TRBV7-3
cdr3_aa: CASSVQPNTEAFF
cdr3_nt: TGTGCCAGCAGCGTACAACCGAACACTGAAGCTTTCTTT

clone_size: few
j_call: TRBJ1-5
d_call: .
v_call: TRBV6-1
cdr3_aa: CASSERQPQHF
cdr3_nt: TGTGCCAGCAGTGAGAGACAGCCCCAGCATTTT

clone_size: .
j_call: TRBJ1-4
d_call: TRBD1
v_call: TRBV29-1
cdr3_aa: CSVETGQNEKLFF
cdr3_nt: TGCAGCGTCGAGACAGGGCAGAATGAAAAACTGTTTTTT

clone_size: .
j_call: TRBJ2-2
d_call: TRBD1
v_call: TRBV19
cdr3_aa: CASSDRGDTGELFF
cdr3_nt: TGTGCCAGTAGTGACAGGGGCGACACCGGGGAGCTGTTTTTT

clone_size: .
j_call: TRBJ2-1
d_call: TRBD2
v_call: TRBV2
cdr3_aa: CASSWTSGRASYNEQFF
cdr3_nt: TGTGCCAGCAGTTGGACTAGCGGGAGGGCCTCCTACAATGAGCAGTTCTTC

clone_size: .
j_call: TRBJ2-3
d_call: .
v_call: TRBV7-9
cdr3_aa: CASSPASTDTQYF
cdr3_nt: TGTGCCAGCAGCCCGGCATCCACAGATACGCAGTATTTT

clone_size: .
j_call: TRBJ1-2
d_call: TRBD1
v_call: TRBV7-9
cdr3_aa: CASSLATGFDYGYTF
cdr3_nt: TGTGCCAGCAGCTTGGCGACAGGGTTCGACTATGGCTACACCTTC

clone_size: once
j_call: TRBJ2-2
d_call: .
v_call: TRBV5-6
cdr3_aa: CASRQQGRNTGELFF
cdr3_nt: TGTGCCAGCAGACAACAGGGTAGGAACACCGGGGAGCTGTTTTTT

clone_size: .
j_call: TRBJ2-3
d_call: TRBD1
v_call: TRBV5-5
cdr3_aa: CASSSRQGAGDTQYF
cdr3_nt: TGTGCCAGCAGCTCCCGGCAGGGGGCCGGAGATACGCAGTATTTT

clone_size: .
j_call: TRBJ2-2
d_call: .
v_call: TRBV23-1
cdr3_aa: CASSQRAGLPGELFF
cdr3_nt: TGCGCCAGCAGTCAAAGGGCGGGGCTCCCCGGGGAGCTGTTTTTT

clone_size: .
j_call: TRBJ2-1
d_call: .
v_call: TRBV18
cdr3_aa: CASSRNSGTYNEQFF
cdr3_nt: TGTGCCAGCTCACGCAACAGCGGTACCTACAATGAGCAGTTCTTC

clone_size: .
j_call: TRBJ1-4
d_call: TRBD1
v_call: TRBV4-3
cdr3_aa: CASSQTTGGPNEKLFF
cdr3_nt: TGCGCCAGCAGCCAAACCACAGGGGGGCCTAATGAAAAACTGTTTTTT

clone_size: .
j_call: TRBJ2-4
d_call: TRBD2
v_call: TRBV11-2
cdr3_aa: CASKGTIAGEGNIQYF
cdr3_nt: TGTGCCAGCAAAGGCACTATCGCGGGAGAGGGTAACATTCAGTACTTC

clone_size: .
j_call: TRBJ2-5
d_call: .
v_call: TRBV7-2
cdr3_aa: CASSLTRTQYF
cdr3_nt: TGTGCCAGCAGCTTAACAAGGACCCAGTACTTC

clone_size: .
j_call: TRBJ1-1
d_call: TRBD1
v_call: TRBV30
cdr3_aa: CAWDRENTEAFF
cdr3_nt: TGTGCCTGGGACAGGGAGAACACTGAAGCTTTCTTT

clone_size: .
j_call: TRBJ2-3
d_call: .
v_call: TRBV6-2/TRBV6-3
cdr3_aa: CASSYSVGLDSTDTQYF
cdr3_nt: TGTGCCAGCAGTTACTCCGTCGGGCTGGACAGCACAGATACGCAGTATTTT

clone_size: .
j_call: TRBJ1-5
d_call: TRBD1
v_call: TRBV11-2
cdr3_aa: CASRRGLGQPQHF
cdr3_nt: TGTGCCAGCAGAAGGGGGCTAGGCCAGCCCCAGCATTTT

clone_size: .
j_call: TRBJ1-1
d_call: .
v_call: TRBV18
cdr3_aa: CASSETVRNTEAFF
cdr3_nt: TGTGCCAGCTCCGAGACAGTCCGGAACACTGAAGCTTTCTTT

clone_size: .
j_call: TRBJ2-1
d_call: TRBD2
v_call: TRBV28
cdr3_aa: CASSLTSGSNDEQFF
cdr3_nt: TGTGCCAGCAGTTTGACTAGCGGGAGTAATGATGAGCAGTTCTTC

clone_size: .
j_call: TRBJ2-1
d_call: TRBD1
v_call: TRBV28
cdr3_aa: CASSFPQNRDSPYSKTYNEQFF
cdr3_nt: TGTGCCAGCAGTTTCCCCCAAAACCGGGACAGCCCTTACTCGAAAACCTACAATGAGCAGTTCTTC

clone_size: .
j_call: TRBJ2-1
d_call: TRBD2
v_call: TRBV11-3
cdr3_aa: CASSLGGLAGDSYNEQFF
cdr3_nt: TGTGCCAGCAGCTTAGGGGGACTAGCGGGCGATTCCTACAATGAGCAGTTCTTC

clone_size: .
j_call: TRBJ2-5
d_call: TRBD1
v_call: TRBV2
cdr3_aa: CASSGQGLEETQYF
cdr3_nt: TGTGCCAGCAGTGGACAGGGGCTCGAGGAGACCCAGTACTTC

clone_size: .
j_call: TRBJ1-2
d_call: .
v_call: TRBV11-2
cdr3_aa: CASTLLVGAPFYGYTF
cdr3_nt: TGTGCCAGCACCCTCCTTGTAGGGGCCCCATTCTATGGCTACACCTTC

clone_size: .
j_call: TRBJ2-3
d_call: TRBD2
v_call: TRBV7-2
cdr3_aa: CASSRSLAGATGDTQYF
cdr3_nt: TGTGCCAGCAGCCGTAGTCTAGCGGGGGCTACGGGAGATACGCAGTATTTT